Listed below are T cell receptor beta chains from one sample, sequenced in a study of T cell responses to AZD1222 COVID-19 vaccine. Data came from immunoSEQ multiplex PCR; TCRdb stores just in-frame clones and leaves some out. The profile shows around 170,000 clones, approximately 91% of them singletons. The starting material was peripheral blood, obtained 28 days after the second AZD1222 dose. These receptors originate from an adult who received the AZD1222 COVID-19 vaccine. CDR3s include the opening cysteine and the closing phenylalanine or tryptophan. The D gene is left open where the match is weak. Size tells how often a clone was seen (once, few, many) or the class of an expanded clone, and some rows leave it out.

V	D	J	size	DNA	CDR3
TRBV10-3	.	TRBJ2-2	.	TGTGCCATCGGCACAGGGTGGGGCACCGGGGAGCTGTTTTTT	CAIGTGWGTGELFF
TRBV15	.	TRBJ1-2	.	TGTGCCACCAGCAGAGATCAAGTGTGGCAGGGCGATGGCTACACCTTC	CATSRDQVWQGDGYTF
TRBV5-6	.	TRBJ1-3	.	TGTGCCAGCCTGAGGGGAAACACCATATATTTT	CASLRGNTIYF
TRBV7-5	.	TRBJ2-7	.	TGTGCCAGAAGCCGTGATAGGGACGACACCTACGAGCAGTACTTC	CARSRDRDDTYEQYF
TRBV7-3	.	TRBJ2-1	.	TGTGCCAGCAGCTCCATGCCCGGGAGCTACAATGAGCAGTTCTTC	CASSSMPGSYNEQFF
TRBV7-9	.	TRBJ1-1	.	TGTGCCAGCAGCTTAGCGATGGGAAACACTGAAGCTTTCTTT	CASSLAMGNTEAFF
TRBV7-3	.	TRBJ1-1	.	TGTGCCAGCAGCCCATACACCGGGGGTGGTACTGAAGCTTTCTTT	CASSPYTGGGTEAFF
TRBV4-2	TRBD1	TRBJ1-4	.	TGTGCCAGCAGCCAGTCACAGGGGGCTAATGAAAAACTGTTTTTT	CASSQSQGANEKLFF
TRBV5-1	TRBD1	TRBJ1-6	.	TGCGCCAGCAGCTTGGGACAGGGTGGTTCACCCCTCCACTTT	CASSLGQGGSPLHF
TRBV6-5	TRBD1	TRBJ1-1	.	TGTGCCAGCAGTTTTCAGGGGGGGACTGAAGCTTTCTTT	CASSFQGGTEAFF
TRBV6-2/TRBV6-3	TRBD2	TRBJ2-1	once	TGTGCCAGCAGTCCGGGACTAGTCCCCGGCAATGAGCAGTTCTTC	CASSPGLVPGNEQFF
TRBV19	.	TRBJ2-1	.	TGTGCCAGTAGTGCCACAGGGAGTACTCGAAATGAGCAGTTCTTC	CASSATGSTRNEQFF
TRBV19	.	TRBJ2-3	.	TGTGCCAGTAGTTCTACCACCTGGGACACCAGCACAGATACGCAGTATTTT	CASSSTTWDTSTDTQYF
TRBV19	TRBD1	TRBJ2-7	.	TGTGCCAGTAGTAACAGGGGTTTGTCCTACGAGCAGTACTTC	CASSNRGLSYEQYF
TRBV27	.	TRBJ2-3	.	TGTGCCAGCAGTAGGACACGGGCAGATACGCAGTATTTT	CASSRTRADTQYF
TRBV27	.	TRBJ2-7	few	TGTGCCAGCACTGACCGTAGCTACGAGCAGTACTTC	CASTDRSYEQYF
TRBV3-1/TRBV3-2	.	TRBJ2-7	.	TGTGCCAGCAGCCAAGATTCTTCCTACGAGCAGTACTTC	CASSQDSSYEQYF
TRBV6-2/TRBV6-3	TRBD2	TRBJ2-1	few	TGTGCCAGCAGTGACTGGACTAGCGGGCCCCACAATGAGCAGTTCTTC	CASSDWTSGPHNEQFF
TRBV2	TRBD2	TRBJ2-5	.	TGTGCCAGCAGTGATACGGCGGGGGGCCAAGAGACCCAGTACTTC	CASSDTAGGQETQYF
TRBV4-1	TRBD2	TRBJ2-1	.	TGCGCCAGCAGCCCGTGGACTAGCGGGATATACAATGAGCAGTTCTTC	CASSPWTSGIYNEQFF
TRBV6-2/TRBV6-3	.	TRBJ2-2	.	TGTGCCAGCAGTTACTCGAGGCTAAAGAACACCGGGGAGCTGTTTTTT	CASSYSRLKNTGELFF
TRBV21-1	.	TRBJ1-5	.	TGTGCCAGCAGCAAAACGAAAAGCTTCGGACAGGGTCCGTATAAGGGCAATCAGCCCCAGCATTTT	CASSKTKSFGQGPYKGNQPQHF
TRBV5-4	TRBD2	TRBJ2-1	.	TGTGCCAGCAGCTTGACGGTCGGGGGGAGGGCCGGTAGGAATGAGCAGTTCTTC	CASSLTVGGRAGRNEQFF
TRBV7-2	TRBD1	TRBJ2-7	once	TGTGCCAGCAGCCGGGACAGGGCGGCCGAGCAGTACTTC	CASSRDRAAEQYF
TRBV9	TRBD2	TRBJ2-1	once	TGTGCCAGCAGCGTATCACTAGCGGGAGCCAATGAGCAGTTCTTC	CASSVSLAGANEQFF
TRBV10-3	.	TRBJ1-2	.	TGTGCCATCAGTGAGTCTGGACAGAGCGCATATGGCTACACCTTC	CAISESGQSAYGYTF
TRBV27	.	TRBJ1-2	.	TGTGCCAGCAGTCAGGACGGGTTCTATGGCTACACCTTC	CASSQDGFYGYTF
TRBV9	.	TRBJ2-2	.	TGTGCCAGCAATGAGGGGGTTGTCACCGGGGAGCTGTTTTTT	CASNEGVVTGELFF
TRBV24-1	TRBD2	TRBJ2-1	.	TGTGCCACCAGTGATTCGAGCGGGGCTGGGGATGAGCAGTTCTTC	CATSDSSGAGDEQFF
TRBV11-1	.	TRBJ1-1	.	TGTGCCAGCAGCTGGGGGACCGGGGGCACTGAAGCTTTCTTT	CASSWGTGGTEAFF
TRBV11-2	.	TRBJ1-1	.	TGTGCCAGCAGCTTGGGGGGCATCGAAGCTTTCTTT	CASSLGGIEAFF
TRBV15	TRBD2	TRBJ2-7	.	TGTGCCACCAGCAGAGATTTGGGGGGAGCGGTGGGAGGGCGCAACGAGCAGTACTTC	CATSRDLGGAVGGRNEQYF
TRBV5-8	TRBD1	TRBJ1-5	.	TGTGCCAGCAGCTTGGGTCGTACTGACAGGGGGCGCATGGCCCATCAGCCCCAGCATTTT	CASSLGRTDRGRMAHQPQHF
TRBV3-1/TRBV3-2	.	TRBJ2-5	.	TGTGCCAGCCATTCCACCGGGCCAGGAGAGACCCAGTACTTC	CASHSTGPGETQYF
TRBV27	.	TRBJ1-3	.	TGTACTAACTCTGGAAACACCATATATTTT	CTNSGNTIYF
TRBV2	.	TRBJ2-7	.	TGTGCCAGCAGTACTCCGGGACTGCCCTCCTACGAGCAGTACTTC	CASSTPGLPSYEQYF
TRBV21-1	.	TRBJ1-6	.	TGTGCCAGCAGCATGGACGGCTTCGGCTCCTATAATTCACCCCTCCACTTT	CASSMDGFGSYNSPLHF
TRBV6-4	.	TRBJ2-7	.	TGTGCCAGCAGTGACCCCTACGAGCAGTACTTC	CASSDPYEQYF
TRBV5-1	.	TRBJ1-1	.	TGCGCCAGCAGCTTGGCGGGACAGAACACTGAAGCTTTCTTT	CASSLAGQNTEAFF
TRBV4-1	TRBD1	TRBJ1-4	.	TGCGCCAGCAGCCAAGACCAGCAGGGGGCTAATGAAAAACTGTTTTTT	CASSQDQQGANEKLFF
TRBV28	.	TRBJ2-1	.	TGTGCCAGCAGTTCCGGGACCGAAGCTTACAATGAGCAGTTCTTC	CASSSGTEAYNEQFF
TRBV4-1	.	TRBJ2-3	.	TGCGCCAGCAGCCAGGAGGGGGAGGGCCGCAGAGATACGCAGTATTTT	CASSQEGEGRRDTQYF
TRBV29-1	TRBD1	TRBJ1-5	once	TGCAGCGTCGGCGACAGGGCAAGCAATCAGCCCCAGCATTTT	CSVGDRASNQPQHF
TRBV28	TRBD1	TRBJ1-1	.	TGTGCCAGCAGTTTTACAGGGGGCGCCCCGGGCACTGAAGCTTTCTTT	CASSFTGGAPGTEAFF
TRBV28	.	TRBJ2-5	.	TGTGCCAGCAGATCTACTAGCAGTGGGGAGACCCAGTACTTC	CASRSTSSGETQYF
TRBV3-1/TRBV3-2	TRBD2	TRBJ2-7	.	TGTGCCAGCAGCCAACTAGCGGGGATCTCCTACGAGCAGTACTTC	CASSQLAGISYEQYF
TRBV5-5	.	TRBJ1-5	.	TGTGCCAGCAGCTCCCAGGATCAGCCCCAGCATTTT	CASSSQDQPQHF
TRBV3-1/TRBV3-2	.	TRBJ1-5	.	TGTGCCAGCAGCCAAGCCGGCAGTAGCAATCAGCCCCAGCATTTT	CASSQAGSSNQPQHF